The 11 T cell receptor beta chains listed next were all sequenced from one sample in a study of T cell responses to AZD1222 COVID-19 vaccine. Method: immunoSEQ multiplex PCR; TCRdb's copy keeps in-frame clones and lacks some. The table records about 80,000 clones, 91% of them present only once. The source was peripheral blood, collected 28 days after the second AZD1222 dose. These receptors all come from an adult who received the AZD1222 COVID-19 vaccine.

The gene calls are TRBV9 and TRBJ2-1, with 7 positions matching TRBD2. The CDR3 loop spans 16 amino acids. CDR1 and CDR2 (germline): SGDLS, YYNGEE. V shed 0 bases and J 6 bases; nucleotides not matched to a gene: 9. In nucleotides, the CDR3 is TGTGCCAGCAGCGTAGCTGGGGGGGTAGAAGGCAATGAGCAGTTCTTC. This gives the protein CASSVAGGVEGNEQFF.

The chain combines TRBV6-1 with TRBJ1-2; a weak D match, TRBD1 (5 bases). Germline-derived CDR1 and CDR2 are MNHNS and SASEGT. V gave up 7 bases and J gave up 6 bases, with 18 bases separating them. CDR3 length equals 14 residues. The CDR3 DNA is TGTGCCAGCAATTACGAGGGGCTTCCCCATGGCTACACCTTC. Translation gives CASNYEGLPHGYTF.

V and J are TRBV14 and TRBJ1-1; possibly TRBD1 for D (5 bases). The V and J ends lost 6 bases and 0 bases respectively, with 8 bases between them. Germline CDR1 and CDR2: SGHDN and FVKESK. The CDR3 spans 13 residues. In DNA form, the CDR3 reads TGTGCCAGCAGTGCAGGGATGAACACTGAAGCTTTCTTT. This translates into CASSAGMNTEAFF.

This CDR3 reads CASSLLNEQFF. DNA for the CDR3: TGTGCCAGCAGCTTATTGAATGAGCAGTTCTTC. This chain connects TRBV7-2 to TRBJ2-1; no firm D call. Germline V gene lookup returns CDR1 SGHTA and CDR2 FQGNSA. Trimming removed 2 bases at V and 7 bases at J, with 3 bases between. This CDR3 contains 11 residues.

Only one count was recorded for this clone. V and J are TRBV27 and TRBJ1-2, with D perhaps matching TRBD1 (6 bases). The CDR3 totals 14 residues. Germline assignment: CDR1 MNHEY and CDR2 SMNVEV (reference sequence). V lost 5 bases and J 1 base, leaving 11 bases between the germline ends. CDR3 nucleotides: TGTGCCAGCAGTAGGAGGGGGTATAACTATGGCTACACCTTC. Translated: CASSRRGYNYGYTF.

This clone was detected only a few times. The J gene is TRBJ1-2, the V gene TRBV5-1, with a possible D match to TRBD1 (6 bases). V was trimmed by 0 bases and J by 2 bases, leaving 8 bases between them. From germline, CDR1 is SGHRS and CDR2 YFSETQ. CDR3 length equals 14 residues. CDR3 DNA sequence: TGCGCCAGCAGCTTGGATGGACAGAACTATGGCTACACCTTC. Protein sequence: CASSLDGQNYGYTF.

This rearrangement joins TRBV29-1 to TRBJ1-1, with D possibly TRBD1 on 6 matching bases. Looked up from germline, CDR1 is SQVTM and CDR2 is ANQGSEA. V was pared by 6 bases and J by 1 base, with 12 bases between. This CDR3 has 13 residues. CDR3: CSVRPGANTEAFF. The CDR3, as DNA: TGCAGCGTGAGGCCAGGGGCGAACACTGAAGCTTTCTTT.

The rearrangement joins TRBV7-3 to TRBJ2-7; 16 bases map to TRBD2. There are 16 residues in the CDR3. J lost 6 bases, V lost 0 bases, and 2 bases had no gene match. Germline V CDR1 and CDR2: SGHTA, FQGTGA. CDR3 sequence (DNA): TGTGCCAGCAGCTTAACGGGGACTAGCGGGAGGGCCGAGCAGTACTTC. Its translation is CASSLTGTSGRAEQYF.

The chain is built from TRBV5-4 and TRBJ2-2; TRBD2 matches 11 bases. The CDR3 consists of 17 residues. V was clipped by 4 bases and J by 7 bases; unmatched bases: 12. The V gene's germline CDR1 is SGHNT and CDR2 YYREEE (reference sequence). The CDR3 nucleotides are TGTGCCAGCAGCCCCTTAGCGGGAGGGACAACGGGCGGGGAGCTGTTTTTT. Translation gives CASSPLAGGTTGGELFF.

The V gene is TRBV30, the J gene TRBJ2-7; D might be TRBD1 or TRBD2, each matching 5 bases. Germline V CDR1 and CDR2: GTSNPN, SVGIG (reference sequence). The CDR3 contains 15 residues. V was shortened by 3 bases and J by 2 bases, with 17 bases between the two germline ends. CDR3 in DNA: TGTGCCTGGAGCAGGACCGATCGAGGGGCCTACGAGCAGTACTTC. It encodes CAWSRTDRGAYEQYF.

This CDR3 is CASGPKGLLSQSPFF. The CDR3 nucleotides read TGTGCCAGTGGACCTAAGGGACTACTTTCCCAGTCACCGTTCTTC. The rearrangement links TRBV27 to TRBJ2-1, with TRBD2 matching over 7 bases. Germline V gene sequence: CDR1 MNHEY, CDR2 SMNVEV (reference sequence). The CDR3 runs to 15 residues. The trim removed 9 bases at V and 15 bases at J, leaving 23 bases unmatched.